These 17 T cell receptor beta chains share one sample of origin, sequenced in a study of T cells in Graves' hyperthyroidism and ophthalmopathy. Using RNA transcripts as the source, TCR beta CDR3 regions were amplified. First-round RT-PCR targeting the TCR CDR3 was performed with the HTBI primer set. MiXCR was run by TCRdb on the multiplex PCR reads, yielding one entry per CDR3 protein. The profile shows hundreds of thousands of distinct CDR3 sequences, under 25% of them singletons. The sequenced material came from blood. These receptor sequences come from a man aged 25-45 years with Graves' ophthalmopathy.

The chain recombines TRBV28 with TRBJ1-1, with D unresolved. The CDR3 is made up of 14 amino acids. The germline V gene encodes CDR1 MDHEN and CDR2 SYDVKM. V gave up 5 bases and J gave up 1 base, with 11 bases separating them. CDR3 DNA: TGTGCCAGCAGTAAATGGACGGCGAACACTGAAGCTTTCTTT. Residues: CASSKWTANTEAFF. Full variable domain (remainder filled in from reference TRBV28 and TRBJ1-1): DVKVTQSSRYLVKRTGEKVFLECVQDMDHENMFWYRQDPGLGLRLIYFSYDVKMKEKGDIPEGYSVSREKKERFSLILESASTNQTSMYLCASSKWTANTEAFFGQGTRLTVV.

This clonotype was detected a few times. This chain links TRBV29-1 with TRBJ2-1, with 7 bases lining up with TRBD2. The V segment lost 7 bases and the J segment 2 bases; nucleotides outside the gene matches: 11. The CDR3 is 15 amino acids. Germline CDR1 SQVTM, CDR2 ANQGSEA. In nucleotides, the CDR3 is TGCAGCGGTGTGGGAGGGAGGGAGGCCTACAATGAGCAGTTCTTC. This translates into CSGVGGREAYNEQFF.

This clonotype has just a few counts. CDR3 sequence (DNA): TGTGCCAGCAGTAACCAACCAGGACGAGCGGGAGGCCGTCTGTACTTC. It specifies CASSNQPGRAGGRLYF. The chain links TRBV2 to TRBJ2-5, with 9 bases matching TRBD2. The CDR3 is 16 residues long. The junction had 20 bases not matched to a gene; V was cut back by 5 bases and J by 13 bases. Germline CDR1 reads SNHLY; CDR2 reads FYNNEI.

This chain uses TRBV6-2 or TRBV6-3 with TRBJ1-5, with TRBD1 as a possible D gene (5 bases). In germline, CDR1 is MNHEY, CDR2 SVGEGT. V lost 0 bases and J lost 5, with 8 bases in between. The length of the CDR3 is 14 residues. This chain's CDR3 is CASSYSRGDQPQHF. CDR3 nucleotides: TGTGCCAGCAGTTACTCGAGAGGGGATCAGCCCCAGCATTTT.

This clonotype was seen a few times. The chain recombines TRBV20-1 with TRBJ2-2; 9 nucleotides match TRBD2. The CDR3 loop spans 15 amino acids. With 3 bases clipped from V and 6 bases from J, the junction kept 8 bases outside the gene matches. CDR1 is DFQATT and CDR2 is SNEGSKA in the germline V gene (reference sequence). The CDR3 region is CSARAGGPGAGELFF. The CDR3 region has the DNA TGCAGTGCTAGGGCGGGAGGGCCAGGGGCCGGGGAGCTGTTTTTT.

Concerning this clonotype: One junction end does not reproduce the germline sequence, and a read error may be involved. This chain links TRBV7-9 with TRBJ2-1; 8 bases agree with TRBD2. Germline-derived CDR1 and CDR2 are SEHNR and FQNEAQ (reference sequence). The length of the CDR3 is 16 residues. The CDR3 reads CASSSILADSVNGQFF. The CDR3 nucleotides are TGTGCCAGCAGCTCCATACTAGCGGACTCCGTCAATGGGCAGTTCTTC.

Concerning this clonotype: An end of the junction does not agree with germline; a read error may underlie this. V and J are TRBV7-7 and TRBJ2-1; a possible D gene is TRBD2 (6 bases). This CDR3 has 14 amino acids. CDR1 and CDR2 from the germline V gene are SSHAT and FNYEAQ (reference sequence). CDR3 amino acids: CASSPGVSYNEQFF. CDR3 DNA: TGTGCTAGCAGCCCGGGGGTCTCCTACAATGAGCAGTTCTTC. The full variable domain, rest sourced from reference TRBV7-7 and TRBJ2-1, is GAGVSQSPRYKVTKRGQDVTLRCDPISSHATLYWYQQALGQGPEFLTYFNYEAQPDKSGLPSDRFSAERPEGSISTLTIQRTEQRDSAMYRCASSPGVSYNEQFFGPGTRLTVL.

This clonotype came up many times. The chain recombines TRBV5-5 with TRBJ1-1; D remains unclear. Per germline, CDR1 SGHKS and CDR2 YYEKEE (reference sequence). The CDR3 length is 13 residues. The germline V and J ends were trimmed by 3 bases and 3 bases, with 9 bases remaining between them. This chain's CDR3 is CASSWHRHTEAFF. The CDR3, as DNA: TGTGCCAGCAGCTGGCACCGGCACACTGAAGCTTTCTTT. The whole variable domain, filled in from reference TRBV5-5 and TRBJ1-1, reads DAGVTQSPTHLIKTRGQQVTLRCSPISGHKSVSWYQQVLGQGPQFIFQYYEKEERGRGNFPDRFSARQFPNYSSELNVNALLLGDSALYLCASSWHRHTEAFFGQGTRLTVV.

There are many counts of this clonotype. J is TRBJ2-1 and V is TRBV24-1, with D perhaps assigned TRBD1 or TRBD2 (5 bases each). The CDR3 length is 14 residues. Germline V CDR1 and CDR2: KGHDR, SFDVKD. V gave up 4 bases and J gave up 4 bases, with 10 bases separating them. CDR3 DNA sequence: TGTGCCACCAGTGAGAGGGACCCGTACAATGAGCAGTTCTTC. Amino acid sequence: CATSERDPYNEQFF.

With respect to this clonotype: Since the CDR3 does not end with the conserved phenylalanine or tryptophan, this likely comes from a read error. The CDR3 here is CASSLDNYEQYL. The CDR3 nucleotides read TGCGCCAGCAGCTTGGACAACTACGAGCAGTACCTC. The chain employs TRBV5-1 and TRBJ2-7; D gene uncertain. This CDR3 contains 12 residues. Per germline, CDR1 SGHRS and CDR2 YFSETQ. Deletions cut 0 bases from V and 3 bases from J, with 4 bases between.

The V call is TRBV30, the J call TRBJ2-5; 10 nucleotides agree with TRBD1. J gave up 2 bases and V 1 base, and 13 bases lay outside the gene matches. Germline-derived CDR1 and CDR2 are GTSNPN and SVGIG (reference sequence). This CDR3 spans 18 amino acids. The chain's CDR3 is CAWSGGWDRGLHQETQYF. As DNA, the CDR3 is TGTGCCTGGAGTGGAGGCTGGGACAGGGGACTCCATCAAGAGACCCAGTACTTC. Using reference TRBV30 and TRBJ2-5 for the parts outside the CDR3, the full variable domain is SQTIHQWPATLVQPVGSPLSLECTVEGTSNPNLYWYRQAAGRGLQLLFYSVGIGQISSEVPQNLSASRPQDRQFILSSKKLLLSDSGFYLCAWSGGWDRGLHQETQYFGPGTRLLVL.

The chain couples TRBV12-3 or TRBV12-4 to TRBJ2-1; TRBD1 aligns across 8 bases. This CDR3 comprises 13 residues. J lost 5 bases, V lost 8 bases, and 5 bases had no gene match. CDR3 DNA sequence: TGTGCCAGCTCAGGGGGCATCAACAATGAGCAGTTCTTC. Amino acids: CASSGGINNEQFF.

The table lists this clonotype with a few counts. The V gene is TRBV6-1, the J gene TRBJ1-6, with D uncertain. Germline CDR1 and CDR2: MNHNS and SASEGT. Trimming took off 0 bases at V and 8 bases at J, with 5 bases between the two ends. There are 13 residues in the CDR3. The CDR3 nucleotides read TGTGCCAGCAGTGAAGCGCGGTATTCACCCCTCCACTTT. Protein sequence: CASSEARYSPLHF.

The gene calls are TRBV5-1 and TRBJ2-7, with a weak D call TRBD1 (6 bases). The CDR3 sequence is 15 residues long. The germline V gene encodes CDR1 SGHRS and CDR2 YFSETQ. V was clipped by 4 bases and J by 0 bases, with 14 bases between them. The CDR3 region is CASSIGQTTSYEQYF. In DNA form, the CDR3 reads TGCGCCAGCAGCATAGGACAGACGACCTCCTACGAGCAGTACTTC.

In nucleotides, the CDR3 is TGTGCCAGCAGCTTTGAGGGGAATGGCTACACCTTC. It is translated as CASSFEGNGYTF. This rearrangement joins TRBV11-1 to TRBJ1-2; D might be TRBD1 (5 bases). V lost 3 bases and J 6 bases, leaving 8 bases between the germline ends. Germline CDR1 SGHAT, CDR2 FQDESV (reference sequence). The CDR3 length is 12 residues.

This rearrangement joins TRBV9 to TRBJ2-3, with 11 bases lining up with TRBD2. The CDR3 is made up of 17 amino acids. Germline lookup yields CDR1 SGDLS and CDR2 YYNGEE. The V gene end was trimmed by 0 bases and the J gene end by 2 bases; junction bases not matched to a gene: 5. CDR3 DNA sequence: TGTGCCAGCAGCGTAGCACTAGCGGGAGACCCCACAGATACGCAGTATTTT. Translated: CASSVALAGDPTDTQYF.

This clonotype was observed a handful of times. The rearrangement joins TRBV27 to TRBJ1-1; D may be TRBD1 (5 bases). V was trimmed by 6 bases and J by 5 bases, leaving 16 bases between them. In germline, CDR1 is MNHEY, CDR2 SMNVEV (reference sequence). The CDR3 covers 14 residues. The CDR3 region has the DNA TGTGCCAGCAGGGGGGTATGGGGTGCGACTGAAGCTTTCTTT. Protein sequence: CASRGVWGATEAFF.